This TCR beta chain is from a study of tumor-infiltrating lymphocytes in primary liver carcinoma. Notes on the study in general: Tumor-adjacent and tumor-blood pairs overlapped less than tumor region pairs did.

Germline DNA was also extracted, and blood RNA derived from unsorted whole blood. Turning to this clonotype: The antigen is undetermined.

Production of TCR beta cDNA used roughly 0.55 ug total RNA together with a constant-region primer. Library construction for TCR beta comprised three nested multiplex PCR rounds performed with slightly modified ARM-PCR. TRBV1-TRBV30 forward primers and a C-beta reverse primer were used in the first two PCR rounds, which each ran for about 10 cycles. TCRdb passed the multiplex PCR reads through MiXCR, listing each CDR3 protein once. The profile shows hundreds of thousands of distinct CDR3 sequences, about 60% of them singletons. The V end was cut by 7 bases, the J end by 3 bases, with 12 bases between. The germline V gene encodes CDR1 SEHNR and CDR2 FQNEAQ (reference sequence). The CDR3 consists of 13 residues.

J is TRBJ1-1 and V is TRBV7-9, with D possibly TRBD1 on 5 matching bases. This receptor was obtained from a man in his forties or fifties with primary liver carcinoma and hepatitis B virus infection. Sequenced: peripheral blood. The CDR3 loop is CASIAGSYTEAFF. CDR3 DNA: TGTGCCAGCATCGCAGGGAGCTACACTGAAGCTTTCTTT.